The T cell receptor (beta chain) described here comes from a study of lymphopenia after photon versus proton radiotherapy. General study findings and limits: In patients who died, overall survival fell as post-nadir TCR diversity dropped more. Only patients who died were analyzed for survival; proton advantage is unproven.

On this clone: Its antigen is not identified.

Produced via immunoSEQ multiplex PCR; TCRdb's table is partial and in-frame only. The sample has some 30,000 clones, approximately 90% seen once. The TCR originated in a woman aged 55 to 70 with cholangiocarcinoma. Some clones in this sample may be carry-over from other donors' samples. Material: peripheral blood, obtained from a patient treated with proton-based radiotherapy.

CDR3: CASSRKTSGTYEQYF. The DNA of the CDR3 is TGTGCCAGTAGTAGGAAGACTAGCGGGACTTACGAGCAGTACTTC. The rearrangement joins TRBV19 to TRBJ2-7; 11 bases agree with TRBD2. CDR1 is LNHDA, CDR2 SQIVND, per germline (reference sequence). After removal of 4 bases from V and 4 bases from J, the junction contained 6 bases not matched to a gene. The CDR3 is 15 residues long.